The rows below give T cell receptor beta chains drawn from one sample of a study of cytomegalovirus exposure and HLA in healthy donors. Sequenced by immunoSEQ multiplex PCR; TCRdb stores in-frame clones only, minus some. The table has about 150,000 clones, 73% seen once. The sequencing sample was made of PBMCs. These TCRs come from a woman between 18 and 29 years old in good health and CMV-seropositive. The conserved cysteine and the conserved F or W are not part of the CDR3 here. Each record gives: J gene, V gene, clone size, CDR3 protein. Rows give clone size only sometimes, using once, few, many, or a class for an expanded clone.

j_call: TRBJ1-2; v_call: TRBV10-3; clone_size: -; cdr3_aa: AISGATGFTSYT
j_call: TRBJ2-1; v_call: TRBV19; clone_size: -; cdr3_aa: ASNLGQSSYNEQF
j_call: TRBJ1-1; v_call: TRBV28; clone_size: -; cdr3_aa: ASRTYRGSDTEAF
j_call: TRBJ2-6; v_call: TRBV6-1; clone_size: few; cdr3_aa: ASSDTVSGANVLT
j_call: TRBJ2-7; v_call: TRBV29-1; clone_size: -; cdr3_aa: SVVGGGEYEQY
j_call: TRBJ1-5; v_call: TRBV28; clone_size: -; cdr3_aa: ASSFYGGRPQH
j_call: TRBJ2-2; v_call: TRBV7-2; clone_size: -; cdr3_aa: ASSPGTSGGAPGELF
j_call: TRBJ2-1; v_call: TRBV25-1; clone_size: -; cdr3_aa: ASSGETGEVNEQF
j_call: TRBJ1-2; v_call: TRBV29-1; clone_size: few; cdr3_aa: SVVPTGDYGYT
j_call: TRBJ1-3; v_call: TRBV6-5; clone_size: few; cdr3_aa: ASSTGGAGNTIY
j_call: TRBJ1-4; v_call: TRBV9; clone_size: once; cdr3_aa: ASSATSSRQWSVPEKLF
j_call: TRBJ1-1; v_call: TRBV7-9; clone_size: -; cdr3_aa: ASSLDRGEAF
j_call: TRBJ2-7; v_call: TRBV29-1; clone_size: -; cdr3_aa: SAVTGGSGEQY
j_call: TRBJ2-7; v_call: TRBV6-1; clone_size: once; cdr3_aa: ASSISPDNSYEQY
j_call: TRBJ2-3; v_call: TRBV10-3; clone_size: -; cdr3_aa: AISLTGGGTDTQY
j_call: TRBJ2-7; v_call: TRBV9; clone_size: -; cdr3_aa: ASSPQDRVYEQY
j_call: TRBJ1-2; v_call: TRBV19; clone_size: -; cdr3_aa: ASTPGTSGPSGYT
j_call: TRBJ2-1; v_call: TRBV28; clone_size: -; cdr3_aa: ASTVQSGGLSYNEQF
j_call: TRBJ1-2; v_call: TRBV19; clone_size: -; cdr3_aa: ASLFGQSPNYGYT
j_call: TRBJ1-3; v_call: TRBV2; clone_size: -; cdr3_aa: ASSEEGASGNTIY
j_call: TRBJ1-1; v_call: TRBV2; clone_size: few; cdr3_aa: ASSEDSEAF
j_call: TRBJ1-1; v_call: TRBV6-5; clone_size: few; cdr3_aa: ASHGTGRTEAF
j_call: TRBJ2-7; v_call: TRBV6-1; clone_size: -; cdr3_aa: ASSEAQGLSYEQY
j_call: TRBJ1-4; v_call: TRBV6-1; clone_size: -; cdr3_aa: ASSQRGRDREKLF
j_call: TRBJ1-1; v_call: TRBV5-1; clone_size: -; cdr3_aa: ASSLAGERGTEAF
j_call: TRBJ1-2; v_call: TRBV5-6; clone_size: -; cdr3_aa: ASSLGTAINYGYT
j_call: TRBJ2-7; v_call: TRBV29-1; clone_size: -; cdr3_aa: SVTSGGYYEQY
j_call: TRBJ1-4; v_call: TRBV6-5; clone_size: -; cdr3_aa: ATGTGNEKLF
j_call: TRBJ1-6; v_call: TRBV6-1; clone_size: -; cdr3_aa: ASSKAGQGFDSPLH
j_call: TRBJ1-1; v_call: TRBV7-2; clone_size: -; cdr3_aa: ASSLGVVGDTEAF
j_call: TRBJ2-1; v_call: TRBV9; clone_size: few; cdr3_aa: ASSAGHSSYNEQF
j_call: TRBJ2-1; v_call: TRBV10-3; clone_size: -; cdr3_aa: AITSGHEQF
j_call: TRBJ2-2; v_call: TRBV27; clone_size: -; cdr3_aa: ASRDGGNTGELF
j_call: TRBJ2-2; v_call: TRBV9; clone_size: once; cdr3_aa: ASSSRTGGRTGELF
j_call: TRBJ1-5; v_call: TRBV7-8; clone_size: few; cdr3_aa: ASSLGGRENQPQH
j_call: TRBJ1-1; v_call: TRBV5-1; clone_size: -; cdr3_aa: ASSLDMGNTEAF
j_call: TRBJ2-7; v_call: TRBV18; clone_size: -; cdr3_aa: ASSPQRTGLDEQY
j_call: TRBJ2-4; v_call: TRBV7-2; clone_size: -; cdr3_aa: ASSRGRPAKNIQY
j_call: TRBJ2-3; v_call: TRBV4-1; clone_size: -; cdr3_aa: ASSQEELTDTQY
j_call: TRBJ2-7; v_call: TRBV27; clone_size: -; cdr3_aa: ASSSSGGMNEQY
j_call: TRBJ2-4; v_call: TRBV6-5; clone_size: -; cdr3_aa: ASSYSFRQGYIQY
j_call: TRBJ1-4; v_call: TRBV7-9; clone_size: few; cdr3_aa: ASSLAGSGEKLF